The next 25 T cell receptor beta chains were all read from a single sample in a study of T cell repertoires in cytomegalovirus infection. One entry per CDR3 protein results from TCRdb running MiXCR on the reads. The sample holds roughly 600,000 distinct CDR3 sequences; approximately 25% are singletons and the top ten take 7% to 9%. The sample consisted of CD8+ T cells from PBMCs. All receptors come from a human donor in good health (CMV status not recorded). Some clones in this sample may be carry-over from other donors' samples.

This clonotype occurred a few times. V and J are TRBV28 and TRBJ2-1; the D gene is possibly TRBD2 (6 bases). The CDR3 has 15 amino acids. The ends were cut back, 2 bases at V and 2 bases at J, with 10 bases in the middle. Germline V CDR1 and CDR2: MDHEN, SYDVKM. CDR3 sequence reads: CASSLGTFTYNEQFF. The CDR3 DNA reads TGTGCCAGCAGTTTAGGGACTTTTACCTACAATGAGCAGTTCTTC. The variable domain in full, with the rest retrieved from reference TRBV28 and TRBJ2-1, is DVKVTQSSRYLVKRTGEKVFLECVQDMDHENMFWYRQDPGLGLRLIYFSYDVKMKEKGDIPEGYSVSREKKERFSLILESASTNQTSMYLCASSLGTFTYNEQFFGPGTRLTVL.

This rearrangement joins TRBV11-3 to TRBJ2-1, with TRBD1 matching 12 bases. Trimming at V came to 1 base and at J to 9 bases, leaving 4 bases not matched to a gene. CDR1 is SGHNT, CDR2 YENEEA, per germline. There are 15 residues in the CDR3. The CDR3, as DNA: TGTGCCAGCAGCTTAGGGGACAGGGGGCAGGGTGAGCAGTTCTTC. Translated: CASSLGDRGQGEQFF.

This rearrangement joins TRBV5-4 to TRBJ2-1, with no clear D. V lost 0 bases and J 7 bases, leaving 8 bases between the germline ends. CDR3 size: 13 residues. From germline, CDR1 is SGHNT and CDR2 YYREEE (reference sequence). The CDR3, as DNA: TGTGCCAGCAGCTTGGAGACTCTGAATGAGCAGTTCTTC. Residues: CASSLETLNEQFF. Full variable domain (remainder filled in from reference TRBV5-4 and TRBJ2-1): ETGVTQSPTHLIKTRGQQVTLRCSSQSGHNTVSWYQQALGQGPQFIFQYYREEENGRGNFPPRFSGLQFPNYSSELNVNALELDDSALYLCASSLETLNEQFFGPGTRLTVL.

The CDR3 reads CASTGGVYEQYF. The CDR3 nucleotides are TGTGCCAGCACCGGGGGCGTCTACGAGCAGTACTTC. The chain joins TRBV6-2 or TRBV6-3 to TRBJ2-7; tentatively, D is TRBD1 or TRBD2 (6 bases each). The V gene's germline CDR1 is MNHEY and CDR2 SVGEGT. The CDR3 sequence is 12 residues long. V lost 7 bases and J 3 bases, leaving 10 bases between the germline ends.

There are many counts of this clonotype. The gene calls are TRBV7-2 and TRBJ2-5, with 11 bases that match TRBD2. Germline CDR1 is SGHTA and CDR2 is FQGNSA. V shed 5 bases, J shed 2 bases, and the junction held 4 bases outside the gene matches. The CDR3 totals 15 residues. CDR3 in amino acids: CASSELAGVQETQYF. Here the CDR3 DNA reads TGTGCCAGCAGCGAACTAGCGGGGGTTCAAGAGACCCAGTACTTC.

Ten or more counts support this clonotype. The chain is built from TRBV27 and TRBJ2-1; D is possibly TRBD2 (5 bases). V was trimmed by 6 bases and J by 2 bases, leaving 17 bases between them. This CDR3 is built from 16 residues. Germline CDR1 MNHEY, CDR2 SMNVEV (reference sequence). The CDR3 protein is CASRDPSLRTYNEQFF. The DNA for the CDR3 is TGTGCCAGCAGGGACCCTAGCTTACGCACCTACAATGAGCAGTTCTTC.

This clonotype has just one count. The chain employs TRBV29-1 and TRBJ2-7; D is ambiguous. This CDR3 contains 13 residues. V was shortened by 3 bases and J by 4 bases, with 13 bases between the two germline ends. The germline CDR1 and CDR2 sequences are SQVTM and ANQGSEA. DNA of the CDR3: TGCAGCGTTGAGCTGGAAGCTCCATACGAGCAGTACTTC. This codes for CSVELEAPYEQYF.

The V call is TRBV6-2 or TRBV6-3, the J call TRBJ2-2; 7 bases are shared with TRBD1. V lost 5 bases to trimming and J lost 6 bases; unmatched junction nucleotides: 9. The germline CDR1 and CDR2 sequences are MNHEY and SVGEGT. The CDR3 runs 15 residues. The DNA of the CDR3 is TGTGCCAGCAGTCCCGGGACAGATACACCCGGGGAGCTGTTTTTT. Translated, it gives CASSPGTDTPGELFF.

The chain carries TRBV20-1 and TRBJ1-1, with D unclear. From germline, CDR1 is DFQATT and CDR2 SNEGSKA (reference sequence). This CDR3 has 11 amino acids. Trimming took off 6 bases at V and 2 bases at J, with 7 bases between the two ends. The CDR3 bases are TGCAGTGCCGAAGCAAACACTGAAGCTTTCTTT. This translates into CSAEANTEAFF.

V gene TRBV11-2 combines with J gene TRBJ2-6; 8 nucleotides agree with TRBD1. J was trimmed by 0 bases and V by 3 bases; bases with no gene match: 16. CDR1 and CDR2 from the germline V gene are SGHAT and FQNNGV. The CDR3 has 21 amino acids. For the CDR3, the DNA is TGTGCCAGCAGCTTGAAGAGCCAGGGGGCGAATTTTCCCTCTGGGGCCAACGTCCTGACTTTC. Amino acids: CASSLKSQGANFPSGANVLTF.

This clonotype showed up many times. The CDR3 loop is CASGANIQYF. The CDR3 nucleotides read TGTGCCAGCGGGGCGAACATTCAGTACTTC. V usage is TRBV28 and J usage is TRBJ2-4; a possible D gene is TRBD1 (5 bases). Germline CDR1 MDHEN, CDR2 SYDVKM. The CDR3 spans 10 residues. Trimming took 8 bases from V and 7 from J, leaving 6 bases between them.

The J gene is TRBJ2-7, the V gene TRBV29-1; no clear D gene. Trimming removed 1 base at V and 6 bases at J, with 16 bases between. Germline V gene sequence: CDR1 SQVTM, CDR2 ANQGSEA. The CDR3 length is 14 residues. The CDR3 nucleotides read TGCAGCGTTGAAGCCCCCGGGCTAGGGTCCGAGCAGTACTTC. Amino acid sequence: CSVEAPGLGSEQYF.

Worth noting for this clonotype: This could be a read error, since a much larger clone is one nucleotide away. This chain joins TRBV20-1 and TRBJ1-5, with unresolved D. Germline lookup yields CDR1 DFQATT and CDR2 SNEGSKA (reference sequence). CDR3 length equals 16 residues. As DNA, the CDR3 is TGCAGTGCTAGTGGTTCAGGCCTTCCTAGCAATCAGTCCCAGCATTTT. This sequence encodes CSASGSGLPSNQSQHF.

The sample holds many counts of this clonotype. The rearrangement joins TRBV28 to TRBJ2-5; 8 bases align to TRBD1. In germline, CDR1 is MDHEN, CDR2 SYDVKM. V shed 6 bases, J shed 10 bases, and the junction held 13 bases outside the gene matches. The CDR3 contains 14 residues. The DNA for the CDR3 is TGTGCCAGCAGCTATCAGGGGGCACTTGGGGGCCAGTACTTC. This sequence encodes CASSYQGALGGQYF.

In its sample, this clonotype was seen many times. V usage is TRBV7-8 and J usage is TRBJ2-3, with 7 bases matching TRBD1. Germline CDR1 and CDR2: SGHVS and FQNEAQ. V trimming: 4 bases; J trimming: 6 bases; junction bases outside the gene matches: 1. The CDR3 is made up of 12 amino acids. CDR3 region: CASSSGQDTQYF. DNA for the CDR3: TGTGCCAGCAGCTCGGGACAGGATACGCAGTATTTT.

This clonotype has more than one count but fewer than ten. The CDR3 coding sequence is TGTGCCAGCAGCCAAGATTGGACAGGGGTGCGCACAGATACGCAGTATTTT. Translated, it gives CASSQDWTGVRTDTQYF. This chain joins TRBV14 and TRBJ2-3; 9 bases fit TRBD1. The CDR3 loop spans 17 amino acids. Per germline, CDR1 SGHDN and CDR2 FVKESK. With V trimmed by 0 bases and J by 1 base, 5 bases remained unmatched.

CDR3 DNA sequence: TGTGCCAGCAGCTTAGTAGTCACGGATGGCTACACCTTC. Protein: CASSLVVTDGYTF. The chain recombines TRBV11-2 with TRBJ1-2; D gene ambiguous. The V end lost 1 base, the J end lost 6 bases, and 9 bases lay between the germline ends. The CDR3 totals 13 residues. Germline CDR1 is SGHAT and CDR2 is FQNNGV.

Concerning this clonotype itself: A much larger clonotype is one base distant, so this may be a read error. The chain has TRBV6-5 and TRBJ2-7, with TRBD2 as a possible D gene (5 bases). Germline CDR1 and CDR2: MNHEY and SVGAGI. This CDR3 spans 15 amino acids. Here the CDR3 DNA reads TGTGTCAGCAGATCCTACTCGATCGGGGCCTACGAGCAGTACTTC. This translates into CVSRSYSIGAYEQYF.

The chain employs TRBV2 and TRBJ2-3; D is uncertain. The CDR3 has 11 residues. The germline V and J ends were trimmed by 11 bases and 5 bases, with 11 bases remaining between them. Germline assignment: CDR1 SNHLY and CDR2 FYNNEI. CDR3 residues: CAASDGDTQYF. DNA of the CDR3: TGTGCCGCCTCCGATGGAGATACGCAGTATTTT.

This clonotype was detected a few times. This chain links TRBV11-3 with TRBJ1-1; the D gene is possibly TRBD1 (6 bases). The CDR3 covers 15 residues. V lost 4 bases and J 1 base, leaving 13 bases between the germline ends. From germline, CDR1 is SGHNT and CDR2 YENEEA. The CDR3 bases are TGTGCCAGCAGCTCATCGGGACACCGGAACACTGAAGCTTTCTTT. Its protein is CASSSSGHRNTEAFF.

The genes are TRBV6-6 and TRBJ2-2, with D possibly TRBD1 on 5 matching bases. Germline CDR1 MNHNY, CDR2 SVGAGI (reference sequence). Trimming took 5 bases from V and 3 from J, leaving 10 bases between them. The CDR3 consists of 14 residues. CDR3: CASSDDSYTGELFF. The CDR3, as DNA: TGTGCCAGCAGTGACGACAGTTACACCGGGGAGCTGTTTTTT.

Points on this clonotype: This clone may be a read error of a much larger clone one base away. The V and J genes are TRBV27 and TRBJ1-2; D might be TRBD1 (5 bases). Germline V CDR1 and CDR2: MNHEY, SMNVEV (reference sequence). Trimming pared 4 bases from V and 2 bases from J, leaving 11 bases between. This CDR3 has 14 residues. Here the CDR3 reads CASSSWAGNYGYTF. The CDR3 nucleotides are TGTGCCAGCAGTTCATGGGCAGGGAACTATGGCTACACCTTC.

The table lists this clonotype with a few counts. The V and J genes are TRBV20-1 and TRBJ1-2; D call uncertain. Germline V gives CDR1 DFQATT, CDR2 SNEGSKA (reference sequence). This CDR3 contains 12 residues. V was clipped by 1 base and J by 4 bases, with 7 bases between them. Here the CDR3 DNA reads TGCAGTGCTAGAGGAGACCTCTATGGCTACACCTTC. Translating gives CSARGDLYGYTF.

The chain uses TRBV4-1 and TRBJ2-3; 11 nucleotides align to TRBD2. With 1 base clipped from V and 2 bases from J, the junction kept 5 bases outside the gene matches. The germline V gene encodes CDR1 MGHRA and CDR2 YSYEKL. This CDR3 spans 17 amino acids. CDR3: CASSQGTGLAVTDTQYF. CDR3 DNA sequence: TGCGCCAGCAGCCAAGGAACGGGACTAGCGGTCACAGATACGCAGTATTTT.

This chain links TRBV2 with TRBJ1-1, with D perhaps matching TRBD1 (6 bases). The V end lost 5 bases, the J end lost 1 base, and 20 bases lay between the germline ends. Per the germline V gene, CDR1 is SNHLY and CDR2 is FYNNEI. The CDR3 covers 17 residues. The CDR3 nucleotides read TGTGCCAGCAGTCCTTTGGGGACAACAGAACCGAACACTGAAGCTTTCTTT. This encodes CASSPLGTTEPNTEAFF. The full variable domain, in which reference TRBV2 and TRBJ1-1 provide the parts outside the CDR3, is EPEVTQTPSHQVTQMGQEVILRCVPISNHLYFYWYRQILGQKVEFLVSFYNNEISEKSEIFDDQFSVERPDGSNFTLKIRSTKLEDSAMYFCASSPLGTTEPNTEAFFGQGTRLTVV.